The rows below give T cell receptor beta chains drawn from one sample of a study of cytomegalovirus exposure and HLA in healthy donors. Clones were read by immunoSEQ multiplex PCR, and TCRdb kept only the in-frame ones, dropping some. The profile shows about 150,000 clones, approximately 75% of them singletons. Sequencing input: PBMCs. The receptors stem from a male donor in good health and CMV-seronegative. CDR3s leave out the opening cysteine and the closing phenylalanine or tryptophan. The order of the fields is V gene, J gene, CDR3 protein.

V: TRBV29-1
J: TRBJ2-7
CDR3: SVEVGTEDFGQY

V: TRBV7-8
J: TRBJ2-5
CDR3: ASSLDRGETQY

V: TRBV21-1
J: TRBJ1-1
CDR3: ASSKKGGPEAGTEAF

V: TRBV4-1
J: TRBJ2-2
CDR3: ASSHYGQGTGELF

V: TRBV30
J: TRBJ2-5
CDR3: AWSGQGLLQETQY

V: TRBV2
J: TRBJ1-5
CDR3: ASSQTDRNQPQH

V: TRBV11-3
J: TRBJ1-6
CDR3: ASTSTGPSYNSPLH

V: TRBV5-6
J: TRBJ2-7
CDR3: ASSPGGGSISYEQY

V: TRBV30
J: TRBJ2-5
CDR3: AWREGRETQY

V: TRBV7-6
J: TRBJ2-7
CDR3: ASSMGHYEQY

V: TRBV6-1
J: TRBJ2-5
CDR3: ASRGQGLETQY

V: TRBV7-8
J: TRBJ2-3
CDR3: ASSASGTGSTDTQY

V: TRBV9
J: TRBJ2-7
CDR3: ASSVGTSSGEQY

V: TRBV30
J: TRBJ2-1
CDR3: AWAGTSGVEQF

V: TRBV5-1
J: TRBJ2-3
CDR3: ASGGQGTDTQY

V: TRBV2
J: TRBJ1-3
CDR3: ASSSDTVGNTIY

V: TRBV18
J: TRBJ1-5
CDR3: ASTRGTDGNQPQH

V: TRBV19
J: TRBJ2-2
CDR3: ASTWTRENTGELF

V: TRBV4-3
J: TRBJ2-1
CDR3: ASSQGGAGGYNEQF

V: TRBV5-6
J: TRBJ1-5
CDR3: ASSGGSGLQPQH

V: TRBV7-2
J: TRBJ2-1
CDR3: ASSSGLAGSYNEQF

V: TRBV27
J: TRBJ2-7
CDR3: ASSLLRDRGAEQY

V: TRBV27
J: TRBJ1-6
CDR3: ASSSEHRMYNSPLH

V: TRBV13
J: TRBJ2-5
CDR3: ASSPGLAAGETQY

V: TRBV7-2
J: TRBJ1-4
CDR3: ASSLASGQGGEKLF

V: TRBV5-4
J: TRBJ2-6
CDR3: ASTLWGRSSGANVLT

V: TRBV2
J: TRBJ1-3
CDR3: ASSTGPAGGNTIY

V: TRBV6-1
J: TRBJ1-6
CDR3: ASSEAWDSNSPLH

V: TRBV14
J: TRBJ2-7
CDR3: ASSQVGGNLYEQY

V: TRBV9
J: TRBJ2-5
CDR3: ASSPYLGGETQY

V: TRBV7-2
J: TRBJ2-3
CDR3: ASSLGVGGVTQY

V: TRBV15
J: TRBJ1-2
CDR3: ATGEGYGYT

V: TRBV9
J: TRBJ1-1
CDR3: ASSPAGVNTEAF

V: TRBV12-5
J: TRBJ1-5
CDR3: ASVLSGYSNQPQH

V: TRBV11-2
J: TRBJ2-2
CDR3: ASSPGTSGRTGELF

V: TRBV7-8
J: TRBJ2-3
CDR3: ASSLEGQGFWY

V: TRBV15
J: TRBJ1-2
CDR3: ATSRGGTGGHYGYT

V: TRBV5-1
J: TRBJ1-4
CDR3: ASSQDSTDEKLF

V: TRBV6-5
J: TRBJ2-3
CDR3: ASTLGRAWGTQY

V: TRBV27
J: TRBJ2-5
CDR3: ASKEVARLGLGETQY

V: TRBV7-2
J: TRBJ2-7
CDR3: ASSQTSGGYYEQY

V: TRBV6-5
J: TRBJ2-1
CDR3: ASSYSYGRDEQF